A single TCR beta chain is shown here with its context. Its antigen is currently unknown. The CDR3 covers 14 residues. In germline, CDR1 is LGHDT, CDR2 YNNKEL (reference sequence). This record belongs to a study of blood T cells in healthy people across ages. Extraction of total RNA produced a minimum of 6 micrograms from each sample. Findings and caveats of the study: While age rose, TCR beta diversity per million T cells dropped in a roughly linear way.

Primers used in a second PCR of roughly 6 to 12 cycles were a sample-barcoded 5' primer and a J-beta primer mix. Each TCR beta cDNA got a 12-nucleotide random molecular identifier. TCRdb passed the 5' RACE reads through MiXCR, listing each CDR3 protein once. The sample carries some 1.5 million distinct CDR3 sequences, approximately 43% recorded once. The source of this sequence is a woman aged 18-30 years in good health. Input material: blood. The chain is built from TRBV3-1 and TRBJ2-5, with D unclear. The DNA matches TRBJ2-7 better at its end, which makes the J call doubtful. The CDR3 DNA is TGTGCCAGCAGTCCGAACCTACAGAACTACGAGCAGTACTTC. Its protein is CASSPNLQNYEQYF.